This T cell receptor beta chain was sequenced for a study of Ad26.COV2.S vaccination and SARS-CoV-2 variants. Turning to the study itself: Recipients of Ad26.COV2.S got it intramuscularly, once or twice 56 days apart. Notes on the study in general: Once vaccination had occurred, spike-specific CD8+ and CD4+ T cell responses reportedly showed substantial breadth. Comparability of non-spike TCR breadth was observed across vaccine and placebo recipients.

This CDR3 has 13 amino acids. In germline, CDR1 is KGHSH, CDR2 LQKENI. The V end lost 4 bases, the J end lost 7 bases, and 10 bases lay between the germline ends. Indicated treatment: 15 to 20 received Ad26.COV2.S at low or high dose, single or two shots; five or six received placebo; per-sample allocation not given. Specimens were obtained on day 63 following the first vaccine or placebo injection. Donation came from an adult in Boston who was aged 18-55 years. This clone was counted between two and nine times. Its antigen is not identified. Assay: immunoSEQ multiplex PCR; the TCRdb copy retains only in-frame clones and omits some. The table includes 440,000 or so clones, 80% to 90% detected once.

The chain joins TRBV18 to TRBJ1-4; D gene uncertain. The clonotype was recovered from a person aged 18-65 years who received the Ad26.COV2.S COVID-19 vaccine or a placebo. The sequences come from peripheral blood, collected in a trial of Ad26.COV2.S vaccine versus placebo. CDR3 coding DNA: TGTGCCAGCTCACTGATTCCGGGTGAAAAACTGTTTTTT. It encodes CASSLIPGEKLFF. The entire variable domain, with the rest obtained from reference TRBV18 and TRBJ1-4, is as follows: NAGVMQNPRHLVRRRGQEARLRCSPMKGHSHVYWYRQLPEEGLKFMVYLQKENIIDESGMPKERFSAEFPKEGPSILRIQQVVRGDSAAYFCASSLIPGEKLFFGSGTQLSVL.